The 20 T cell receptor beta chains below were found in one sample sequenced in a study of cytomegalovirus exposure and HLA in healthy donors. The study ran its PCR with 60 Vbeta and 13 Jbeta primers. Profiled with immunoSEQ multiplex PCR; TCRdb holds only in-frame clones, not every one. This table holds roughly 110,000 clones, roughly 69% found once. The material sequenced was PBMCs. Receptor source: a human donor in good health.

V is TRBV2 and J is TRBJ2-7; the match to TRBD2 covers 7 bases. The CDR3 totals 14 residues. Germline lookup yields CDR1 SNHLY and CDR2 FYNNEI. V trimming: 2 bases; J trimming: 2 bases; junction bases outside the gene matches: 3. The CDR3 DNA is TGTGCCAGCAGTGAATACGGGACTACCTACGAGCAGTACTTC. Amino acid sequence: CASSEYGTTYEQYF.

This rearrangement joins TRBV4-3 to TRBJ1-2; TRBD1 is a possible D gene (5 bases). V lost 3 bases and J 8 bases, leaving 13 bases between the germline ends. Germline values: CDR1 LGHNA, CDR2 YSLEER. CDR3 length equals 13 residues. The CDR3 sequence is CASSHIGDGGYTF. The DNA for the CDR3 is TGCGCCAGCAGCCATATAGGGGATGGAGGCTACACCTTC.

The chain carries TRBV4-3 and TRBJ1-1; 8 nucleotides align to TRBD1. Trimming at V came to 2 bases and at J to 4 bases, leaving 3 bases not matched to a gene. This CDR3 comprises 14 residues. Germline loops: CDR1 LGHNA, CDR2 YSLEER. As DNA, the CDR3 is TGCGCCAGCAGCCAAACTACAGGGGGCACTGAAGCTTTCTTT. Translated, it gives CASSQTTGGTEAFF.

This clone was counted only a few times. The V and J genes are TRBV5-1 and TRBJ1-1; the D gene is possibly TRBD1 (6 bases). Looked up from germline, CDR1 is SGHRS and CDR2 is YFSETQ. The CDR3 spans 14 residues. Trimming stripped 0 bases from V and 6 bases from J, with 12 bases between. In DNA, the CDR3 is TGCGCCAGCAGCTTGGGGGGGCGGCGGCCTGAAGCTTTCTTT. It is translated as CASSLGGRRPEAFF.

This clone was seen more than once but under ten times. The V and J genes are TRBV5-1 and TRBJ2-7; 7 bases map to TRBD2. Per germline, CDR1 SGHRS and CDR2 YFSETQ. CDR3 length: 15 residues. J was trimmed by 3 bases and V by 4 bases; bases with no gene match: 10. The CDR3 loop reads CASSPGGFSLYEQYF. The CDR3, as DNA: TGCGCCAGCAGCCCCGGGGGGTTCTCCCTCTACGAGCAGTACTTC.

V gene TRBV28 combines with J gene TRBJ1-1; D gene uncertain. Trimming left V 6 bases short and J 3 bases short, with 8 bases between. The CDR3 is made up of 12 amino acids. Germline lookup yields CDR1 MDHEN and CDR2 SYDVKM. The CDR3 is CASRYRYTEAFF. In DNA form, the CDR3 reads TGTGCCAGCAGATACAGATACACTGAAGCTTTCTTT.

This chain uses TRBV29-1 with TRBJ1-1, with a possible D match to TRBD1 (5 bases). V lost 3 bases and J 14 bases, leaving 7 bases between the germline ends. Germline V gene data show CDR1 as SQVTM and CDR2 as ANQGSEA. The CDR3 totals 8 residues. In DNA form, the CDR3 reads TGCAGCGTTGAGCAGGGATTCTTT. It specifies CSVEQGFF.

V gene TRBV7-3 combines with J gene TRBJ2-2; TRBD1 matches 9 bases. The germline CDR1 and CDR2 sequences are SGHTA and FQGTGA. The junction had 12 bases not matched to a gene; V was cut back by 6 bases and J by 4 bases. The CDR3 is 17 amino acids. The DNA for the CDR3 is TGTGCCAGCAGTCCCGGAAACAGGGGGCGAAGCACCGGGGAGCTGTTTTTT. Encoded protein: CASSPGNRGRSTGELFF.

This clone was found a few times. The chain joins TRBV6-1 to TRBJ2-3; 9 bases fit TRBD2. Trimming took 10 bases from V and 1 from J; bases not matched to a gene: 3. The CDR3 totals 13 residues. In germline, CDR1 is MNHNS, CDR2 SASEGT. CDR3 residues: CATRLAGTDTQYF. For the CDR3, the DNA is TGTGCCACCCGACTAGCGGGCACAGATACGCAGTATTTT.

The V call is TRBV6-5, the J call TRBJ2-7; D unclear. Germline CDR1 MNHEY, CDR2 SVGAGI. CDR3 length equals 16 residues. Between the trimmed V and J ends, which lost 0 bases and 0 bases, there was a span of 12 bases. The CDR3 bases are TGTGCCAGCAGTTACTCATGGCAGAGGAGCTCCTACGAGCAGTACTTC. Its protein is CASSYSWQRSSYEQYF.

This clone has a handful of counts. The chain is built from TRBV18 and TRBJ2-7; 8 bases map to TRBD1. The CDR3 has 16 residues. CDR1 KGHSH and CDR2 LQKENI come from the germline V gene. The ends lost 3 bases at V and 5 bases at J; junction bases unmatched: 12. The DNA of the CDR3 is TGTGCCAGCTCACCTTACATGACAGGGGTGGGCAACGAGCAGTACTTC. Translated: CASSPYMTGVGNEQYF.

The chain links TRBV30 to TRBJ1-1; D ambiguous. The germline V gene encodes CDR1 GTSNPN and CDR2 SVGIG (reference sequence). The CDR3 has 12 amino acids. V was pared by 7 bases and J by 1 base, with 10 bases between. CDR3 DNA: TGTGCCTCAATTACACCGAACACTGAAGCTTTCTTT. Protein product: CASITPNTEAFF. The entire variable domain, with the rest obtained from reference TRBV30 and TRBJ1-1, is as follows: SQTIHQWPATLVQPVGSPLSLECTVEGTSNPNLYWYRQAAGRGLQLLFYSVGIGQISSEVPQNLSASRPQDRQFILSSKKLLLSDSGFYLCASITPNTEAFFGQGTRLTVV.

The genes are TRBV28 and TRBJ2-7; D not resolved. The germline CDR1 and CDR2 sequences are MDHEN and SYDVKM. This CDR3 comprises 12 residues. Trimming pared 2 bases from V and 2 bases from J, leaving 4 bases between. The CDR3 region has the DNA TGTGCCAGCAGTTTAGTAACCTACGAGCAGTACTTC. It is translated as CASSLVTYEQYF.

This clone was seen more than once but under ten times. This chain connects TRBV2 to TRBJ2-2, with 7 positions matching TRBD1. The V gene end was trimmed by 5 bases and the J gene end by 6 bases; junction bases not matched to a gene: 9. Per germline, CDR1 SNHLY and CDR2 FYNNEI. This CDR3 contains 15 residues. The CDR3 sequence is CASSRQGAHSGELFF. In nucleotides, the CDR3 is TGTGCCAGCAGTCGACAGGGTGCCCACTCCGGGGAGCTGTTTTTT. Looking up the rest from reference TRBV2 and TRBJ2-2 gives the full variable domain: EPEVTQTPSHQVTQMGQEVILRCVPISNHLYFYWYRQILGQKVEFLVSFYNNEISEKSEIFDDQFSVERPDGSNFTLKIRSTKLEDSAMYFCASSRQGAHSGELFFGEGSRLTVL.

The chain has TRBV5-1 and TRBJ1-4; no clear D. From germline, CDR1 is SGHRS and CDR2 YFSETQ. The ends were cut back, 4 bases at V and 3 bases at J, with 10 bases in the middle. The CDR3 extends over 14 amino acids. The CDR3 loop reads CASSIYGANEKLFF. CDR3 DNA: TGCGCCAGCAGCATTTACGGTGCTAATGAAAAACTGTTTTTT.

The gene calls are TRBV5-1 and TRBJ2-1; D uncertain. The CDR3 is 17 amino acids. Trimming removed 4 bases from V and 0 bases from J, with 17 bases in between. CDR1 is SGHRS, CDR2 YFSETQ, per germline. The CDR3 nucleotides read TGCGCCAGCAGCCCAACCCTGACTGGCAGCTCCTACAATGAGCAGTTCTTC. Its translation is CASSPTLTGSSYNEQFF. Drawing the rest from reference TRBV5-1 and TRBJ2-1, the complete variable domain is KAGVTQTPRYLIKTRGQQVTLSCSPISGHRSVSWYQQTPGQGLQFLFEYFSETQRNKGNFPGRFSGRQFSNSRSEMNVSTLELGDSALYLCASSPTLTGSSYNEQFFGPGTRLTVL.

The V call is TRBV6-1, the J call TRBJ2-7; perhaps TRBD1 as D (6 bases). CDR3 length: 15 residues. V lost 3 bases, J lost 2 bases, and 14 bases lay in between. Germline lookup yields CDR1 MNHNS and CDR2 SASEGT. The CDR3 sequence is CASSDPGQPPYEQYF. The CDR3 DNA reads TGTGCCAGCAGTGATCCGGGACAACCCCCCTACGAGCAGTACTTC.

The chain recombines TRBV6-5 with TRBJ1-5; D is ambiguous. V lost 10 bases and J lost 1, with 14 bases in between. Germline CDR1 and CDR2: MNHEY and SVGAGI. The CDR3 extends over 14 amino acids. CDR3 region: CATKRRASNQPQHF. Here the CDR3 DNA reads TGTGCCACCAAACGGAGAGCGAGCAATCAGCCCCAGCATTTT.

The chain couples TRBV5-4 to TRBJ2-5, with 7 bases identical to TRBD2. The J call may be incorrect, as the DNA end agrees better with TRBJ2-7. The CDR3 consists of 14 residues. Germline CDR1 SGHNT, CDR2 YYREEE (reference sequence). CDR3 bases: TGTGCCAGCACCCCATCGGGGGGCTCCTACGAGCAGTACTTC. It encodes CASTPSGGSYEQYF.

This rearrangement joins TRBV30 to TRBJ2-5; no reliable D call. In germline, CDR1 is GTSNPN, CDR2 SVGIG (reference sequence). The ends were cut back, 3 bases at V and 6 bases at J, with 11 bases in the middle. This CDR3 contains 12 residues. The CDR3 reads CAWRTSGKTQYF. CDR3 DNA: TGTGCCTGGAGGACTTCTGGAAAGACCCAGTACTTC.